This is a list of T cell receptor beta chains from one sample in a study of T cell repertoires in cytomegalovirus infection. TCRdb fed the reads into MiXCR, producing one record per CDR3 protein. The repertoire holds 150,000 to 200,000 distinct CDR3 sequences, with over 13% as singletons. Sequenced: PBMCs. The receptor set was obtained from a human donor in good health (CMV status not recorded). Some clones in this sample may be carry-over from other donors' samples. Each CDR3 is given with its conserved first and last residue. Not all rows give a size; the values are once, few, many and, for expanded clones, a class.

CDR3: CSVTEGTDTQYF; size: many; length: 12; J: TRBJ2-3; V: TRBV29-1
CDR3: CSAETGGTEAFF; size: many; length: 12; J: TRBJ1-1; V: TRBV29-1
CDR3: CASRDPGLAYDKDTQYF; size: many; length: 17; J: TRBJ2-3; V: TRBV6-2/TRBV6-3
CDR3: CASSLYDRGGGNTIYF; size: .; length: 16; J: TRBJ1-3; V: TRBV14
CDR3: CASSRLGAGDPDTQYF; size: .; length: 16; J: TRBJ2-3; V: TRBV4-1
CDR3: CAISDPPRTYEQYF; size: .; length: 14; J: TRBJ2-7; V: TRBV10-3
CDR3: CASSYSLTDQNEKLFF; size: many; length: 16; J: TRBJ1-4; V: TRBV6-6
CDR3: CASSVLAGGLQETQYF; size: .; length: 16; J: TRBJ2-5; V: TRBV7-2
CDR3: CSVEVLAGYEQYF; size: .; length: 13; J: TRBJ2-7; V: TRBV29-1
CDR3: CASSRQTGGGSPLHF; size: few; length: 15; J: TRBJ1-6; V: TRBV12-3/TRBV12-4
CDR3: CASRRGGFNSYNEQFF; size: many; length: 16; J: TRBJ2-1; V: TRBV6-6
CDR3: CASTPSTQRAENKLFTGELFF; size: many; length: 21; J: TRBJ2-2; V: TRBV6-6
CDR3: CASSLPEMTGGTTDTQYF; size: .; length: 18; J: TRBJ2-3; V: TRBV28
CDR3: CASSFTGVASPLHF; size: .; length: 14; J: TRBJ1-6; V: TRBV12-3/TRBV12-4
CDR3: CASSLTGAGDYGYTF; size: few; length: 15; J: TRBJ1-2; V: TRBV7-3
CDR3: CASSLTQPGRVIEQYF; size: .; length: 16; J: TRBJ2-7; V: TRBV7-9
CDR3: CAISEGGDYGYTF; size: many; length: 13; J: TRBJ1-2; V: TRBV10-3
CDR3: CASTVGSNQPQHF; size: few; length: 13; J: TRBJ1-5; V: TRBV7-9
CDR3: CASSERQGAVRSEAFF; size: .; length: 16; J: TRBJ1-1; V: TRBV7-2
CDR3: CASRKGTAPYQETQYF; size: .; length: 16; J: TRBJ2-5; V: TRBV7-9
CDR3: CASTIRGASGTREQYF; size: many; length: 16; J: TRBJ2-7; V: TRBV28
CDR3: CASSPNGLAGKGEQFF; size: many; length: 16; J: TRBJ2-1; V: TRBV7-3
CDR3: CASGFAGTIDTEAFF; size: many; length: 15; J: TRBJ1-1; V: TRBV12-5
CDR3: CASSLEQSSYNEQFF; size: many; length: 15; J: TRBJ2-1; V: TRBV7-6
CDR3: CSATERTNNEQFF; size: .; length: 13; J: TRBJ2-1; V: TRBV20-1
CDR3: CASSVWGSTNEKLFF; size: few; length: 15; J: TRBJ1-4; V: TRBV19
CDR3: CASSITGKAEAFF; size: few; length: 13; J: TRBJ1-1; V: TRBV7-3
CDR3: CASSLTGVTGELFF; size: .; length: 14; J: TRBJ2-2; V: TRBV5-1
CDR3: CASQFLGARNSPLHF; size: .; length: 15; J: TRBJ1-6; V: TRBV4-2
CDR3: CATSAASGSRTTGELFF; size: .; length: 17; J: TRBJ2-2; V: TRBV24-1
CDR3: CASSAYTSGGSGEQFF; size: few; length: 16; J: TRBJ2-1; V: TRBV5-6
CDR3: CSAYLDRAAYF; size: few; length: 11; J: TRBJ2-3; V: TRBV20-1
CDR3: CASSLVRDRSYEQYF; size: many; length: 15; J: TRBJ2-7; V: TRBV7-2